These T cell receptor beta chains were read from a single sample in a study of T cell responses to AZD1222 COVID-19 vaccine. Sequencing used immunoSEQ multiplex PCR; TCRdb keeps in-frame clones, though not all of them. The sample comprises roughly 97,000 clones, over 75% of which are singletons, and approximately 2.8% rests with the top ten. This specimen consisted of peripheral blood, obtained on day 0 of AZD1222 vaccination. The receptors were gathered from an adult in good health. CDR3s include the opening cysteine and the closing phenylalanine or tryptophan. The order of the fields is CDR3 length, J gene, D gene, clone size, V gene, CDR3 protein, CDR3 DNA. The D gene is left open where the match is weak. Clone size is stated in some rows and not others, as once, few, many or a class when expanded.

length: 13
J: TRBJ1-1
D: -
size: -
V: TRBV7-3
CDR3: CASSLATGAEAFF
DNA: TGTGCCAGCAGCTTAGCTACCGGGGCTGAAGCTTTCTTT

length: 13
J: TRBJ2-1
D: TRBD2
size: -
V: TRBV20-1
CDR3: CSASSGGLREQFF
DNA: TGCAGTGCTAGTTCGGGGGGGCTACGGGAGCAGTTCTTC

length: 15
J: TRBJ1-3
D: TRBD1
size: -
V: TRBV9
CDR3: CASSVGQGSGNTIYF
DNA: TGTGCCAGCAGCGTTGGACAGGGATCTGGAAACACCATATATTTT

length: 14
J: TRBJ1-4
D: -
size: -
V: TRBV7-9
CDR3: CASSRGIDSEKLFF
DNA: TGTGCCAGCAGCCGAGGGATCGACAGTGAAAAACTGTTTTTT

length: 13
J: TRBJ1-5
D: -
size: -
V: TRBV19
CDR3: CASSIRVGQPQHF
DNA: TGTGCCAGTAGTATCCGGGTCGGTCAGCCCCAGCATTTT

length: 15
J: TRBJ2-7
D: TRBD2
size: -
V: TRBV5-6
CDR3: CASRSSGLSHYEQYF
DNA: TGTGCCAGCAGGTCATCGGGACTAAGCCACTACGAGCAGTACTTC

length: 15
J: TRBJ1-1
D: -
size: -
V: TRBV6-1
CDR3: CASREDLSRNTEAFF
DNA: TGTGCCAGCAGGGAAGATCTTTCCAGGAACACTGAAGCTTTCTTT

length: 14
J: TRBJ1-6
D: TRBD1
size: -
V: TRBV5-1
CDR3: CASSSQGANSPLHF
DNA: TGCGCCAGCAGCTCCCAGGGGGCTAATTCACCCCTCCACTTT

length: 14
J: TRBJ2-3
D: TRBD2
size: -
V: TRBV2
CDR3: CASGSGGGTDTQYF
DNA: TGTGCCAGCGGTAGCGGGGGAGGCACAGATACGCAGTATTTT

length: 15
J: TRBJ2-2
D: -
size: -
V: TRBV10-1
CDR3: CASSAGRGATGELFF
DNA: TGCGCCAGCAGTGCGGGAAGGGGGGCCACCGGGGAGCTGTTTTTT

length: 16
J: TRBJ1-4
D: TRBD1
size: -
V: TRBV3-1/TRBV3-2
CDR3: CASSRSTGGADEKLFF
DNA: TGTGCCAGCAGTCGTTCTACAGGGGGCGCGGATGAAAAACTGTTTTTT

length: 15
J: TRBJ2-5
D: -
size: few
V: TRBV7-2
CDR3: CASSLAGGYQETQYF
DNA: TGTGCCAGCAGCTTAGCGGGGGGTTACCAAGAGACCCAGTACTTC

length: 14
J: TRBJ1-3
D: TRBD1
size: -
V: TRBV7-2
CDR3: CASSRGQDGDTIYF
DNA: TGTGCCAGCAGCCGTGGACAGGATGGTGACACCATATATTTT

length: 15
J: TRBJ1-1
D: -
size: -
V: TRBV11-3
CDR3: CASSSPSLLNTEAFF
DNA: TGTGCCAGCAGCTCGCCTTCGTTACTGAACACTGAAGCTTTCTTT

length: 16
J: TRBJ1-4
D: TRBD1
size: -
V: TRBV28
CDR3: CASSLPQGGPLRELFF
DNA: TGTGCCAGCAGTCTCCCCCAGGGGGGCCCCCTGAGGGAACTGTTTTTT

length: 14
J: TRBJ1-2
D: -
size: -
V: TRBV7-9
CDR3: CASISGQSIYGYTF
DNA: TGTGCCAGCATCTCTGGGCAGAGTATCTATGGCTACACCTTC

length: 13
J: TRBJ1-5
D: -
size: -
V: TRBV30
CDR3: CAWSVQGNQPQHF
DNA: TGTGCCTGGAGTGTCCAGGGCAATCAGCCCCAGCATTTT

length: 12
J: TRBJ1-2
D: -
size: -
V: TRBV2
CDR3: CASSERPPGDTF
DNA: TGTGCCAGCAGTGAAAGGCCGCCGGGGGACACCTTC

length: 16
J: TRBJ1-6
D: -
size: -
V: TRBV7-6
CDR3: CASSLASRGGRSPLHF
DNA: TGTGCCAGCAGCTTAGCCTCTCGGGGGGGGAGGTCACCCCTCCACTTT

length: 15
J: TRBJ1-3
D: -
size: once
V: TRBV11-2
CDR3: CASSATWGTGNTIYF
DNA: TGTGCCAGCAGCGCCACCTGGGGGACTGGAAACACCATATATTTT

length: 15
J: TRBJ1-1
D: -
size: -
V: TRBV30
CDR3: CAWRSPEKGGTEAFF
DNA: TGTGCCTGGAGATCCCCTGAAAAGGGGGGCACTGAAGCTTTCTTT

length: 15
J: TRBJ1-1
D: -
size: -
V: TRBV19
CDR3: CASMGGDTLSTEAFF
DNA: TGTGCCAGTATGGGGGGGGACACCCTGAGCACTGAAGCTTTCTTT

length: 15
J: TRBJ2-5
D: -
size: -
V: TRBV27
CDR3: CASSLTGTYQETQYF
DNA: TGTGCCAGCAGTTTAACAGGAACGTACCAAGAGACCCAGTACTTC

length: 14
J: TRBJ1-4
D: -
size: once
V: TRBV5-1
CDR3: CAREGLCSNEKLFF
DNA: TGCGCCCGTGAGGGGCTTTGTTCTAATGAAAAACTGTTTTTT

length: 11
J: TRBJ2-7
D: -
size: -
V: TRBV27
CDR3: CASSNYYEQYF
DNA: TGTGCCAGCAGTAACTACTACGAGCAGTACTTC

length: 17
J: TRBJ2-7
D: -
size: -
V: TRBV5-1
CDR3: CASSSTPKSGGHYEQYF
DNA: TGCGCCAGCAGCTCCACCCCTAAATCCGGGGGGCACTACGAGCAGTACTTC

length: 15
J: TRBJ1-3
D: -
size: -
V: TRBV4-3
CDR3: CASSLLTGSGNTIYF
DNA: TGCGCCAGCAGCCTTCTGACAGGTTCTGGAAACACCATATATTTT

length: 14
J: TRBJ2-3
D: -
size: -
V: TRBV7-9
CDR3: CASSSRQATDTQYF
DNA: TGTGCCAGCAGCTCAAGACAGGCCACAGATACGCAGTATTTT

length: 14
J: TRBJ1-3
D: -
size: -
V: TRBV19
CDR3: CATAAGSSGNTIYF
DNA: TGTGCCACCGCGGCGGGCTCGTCTGGAAACACCATATATTTT

length: 15
J: TRBJ1-2
D: -
size: -
V: TRBV19
CDR3: CASSIRPPGHYGYTF
DNA: TGTGCCAGTAGTATAAGGCCCCCGGGTCACTATGGCTACACCTTC

length: 14
J: TRBJ2-1
D: -
size: -
V: TRBV6-5
CDR3: CASRVGGGYNEQFF
DNA: TGTGCCAGCAGGGTGGGAGGGGGCTACAATGAGCAGTTCTTC

length: 12
J: TRBJ2-5
D: -
size: -
V: TRBV7-9
CDR3: CASSLPLETQYF
DNA: TGTGCCAGCAGCTTGCCCTTGGAGACCCAGTACTTC

length: 13
J: TRBJ1-4
D: -
size: -
V: TRBV30
CDR3: CAWRAGPNEKLFF
DNA: TGTGCCTGGAGGGCGGGGCCTAATGAAAAACTGTTTTTT

length: 14
J: TRBJ2-7
D: TRBD2
size: -
V: TRBV7-9
CDR3: CASTGLRETYEQYF
DNA: TGTGCCAGCACCGGACTGCGGGAGACCTACGAGCAGTACTTC

length: 14
J: TRBJ1-1
D: -
size: -
V: TRBV19
CDR3: CASSSRGLNTEAFF
DNA: TGTGCCAGTAGCTCTCGTGGGTTGAACACTGAAGCTTTCTTT

length: 11
J: TRBJ1-1
D: -
size: -
V: TRBV11-3
CDR3: CASRYGTEAFF
DNA: TGTGCCAGCAGGTATGGGACTGAAGCTTTCTTT

length: 13
J: TRBJ1-2
D: TRBD1
size: -
V: TRBV18
CDR3: CASSHDRGYGYTF
DNA: TGTGCCAGCTCACACGACAGGGGCTATGGCTACACCTTC

length: 14
J: TRBJ2-1
D: -
size: medium-sized
V: TRBV29-1
CDR3: CSVEVGRDYNEQFF
DNA: TGCAGCGTTGAAGTGGGTAGGGACTACAATGAGCAGTTCTTC

length: 13
J: TRBJ1-1
D: TRBD1
size: -
V: TRBV27
CDR3: CASRRQGNTEAFF
DNA: TGTGCCAGCAGGCGACAGGGGAACACTGAAGCTTTCTTT

length: 14
J: TRBJ2-7
D: -
size: -
V: TRBV7-8
CDR3: CASSLRLPANEQYF
DNA: TGTGCCAGCAGCTTACGACTGCCTGCCAACGAGCAGTACTTC

length: 14
J: TRBJ2-3
D: -
size: -
V: TRBV6-4
CDR3: CASSGGGGTDTQYF
DNA: TGTGCCAGCAGTGGCGGGGGCGGGACAGATACGCAGTATTTT

length: 16
J: TRBJ2-3
D: -
size: -
V: TRBV7-8
CDR3: CASSDPHEIEADTQYF
DNA: TGTGCCAGCAGCGATCCTCACGAGATTGAGGCAGATACGCAGTATTTT

length: 16
J: TRBJ1-4
D: -
size: once
V: TRBV5-1
CDR3: CASSATVGRDGEKLFF
DNA: TGCGCCAGCAGCGCCACGGTGGGGAGGGACGGTGAAAAACTGTTTTTT

length: 12
J: TRBJ1-2
D: -
size: -
V: TRBV19
CDR3: CASFGGFYGYTF
DNA: TGTGCCTCCTTCGGGGGGTTCTATGGCTACACCTTC

length: 12
J: TRBJ1-1
D: TRBD1
size: -
V: TRBV5-6
CDR3: CASSLIQGKAFF
DNA: TGTGCCAGCAGCTTAATACAGGGGAAAGCTTTCTTT

length: 19
J: TRBJ2-2
D: -
size: -
V: TRBV9
CDR3: CASSASQRAVLRDTGELFF
DNA: TGTGCCAGCAGCGCATCTCAGAGGGCGGTACTCCGGGACACCGGGGAGCTGTTTTTT

length: 15
J: TRBJ1-1
D: -
size: -
V: TRBV12-1
CDR3: CASSFEVGPKPEAFF
DNA: TGTGCCAGCAGCTTTGAGGTGGGGCCCAAACCTGAAGCTTTCTTT

length: 15
J: TRBJ2-2
D: TRBD1
size: -
V: TRBV7-8
CDR3: CASSLQGGYTGELFF
DNA: TGTGCCAGCAGCTTACAAGGGGGCTACACCGGGGAGCTGTTTTTT

length: 11
J: TRBJ1-2
D: -
size: -
V: TRBV29-1
CDR3: CSVRGSYGYTF
DNA: TGCAGCGTTAGGGGCTCCTATGGCTACACCTTC

length: 15
J: TRBJ2-7
D: TRBD1
size: -
V: TRBV5-4
CDR3: CASSLPGQGEREQYF
DNA: TGTGCCAGCAGCCTCCCGGGACAGGGGGAACGCGAGCAGTACTTC

length: 11
J: TRBJ2-7
D: -
size: -
V: TRBV12-3/TRBV12-4
CDR3: CASSFGEEQYF
DNA: TGTGCCAGCAGTTTTGGAGAAGAGCAGTACTTC

length: 12
J: TRBJ1-6
D: -
size: -
V: TRBV30
CDR3: CAWSRINSPLHF
DNA: TGTGCCTGGTCCCGAATAAATTCACCCCTCCACTTT

length: 16
J: TRBJ1-6
D: -
size: once
V: TRBV5-1
CDR3: CASSFRGVGSRSPLHF
DNA: TGCGCCAGCAGCTTCAGAGGTGTAGGTAGCCGTTCACCCCTCCACTTT

length: 12
J: TRBJ2-7
D: TRBD1
size: -
V: TRBV7-9
CDR3: CASGGQGAEQYF
DNA: TGTGCCAGCGGGGGACAGGGTGCGGAGCAGTACTTC

length: 11
J: TRBJ1-1
D: -
size: -
V: TRBV11-3
CDR3: CASSFQGGAFF
DNA: TGTGCCAGCAGCTTTCAGGGAGGAGCTTTCTTT